Listed here are 21 T cell receptor beta chains from one sample, sequenced in a study of untreated major depressive disorder. Findings of the study overall: Compared with controls, depressed patients showed more TRBV05-01 (Vbeta 5.1) usage in CD4+ T cells.

Antigens for these TCRs are unknown. Clones were sequenced by immunoSEQ multiplex PCR, and TCRdb holds only the in-frame ones, with some missing. Counted here are under 25,000 clones, about 92% occurring once; the ten biggest clones make up approximately 0.6%. The material sequenced was CD4+ T cells from PBMCs. These receptors were collected from a woman in her 40s with major depressive disorder.

This clone showed up just once. V and J are TRBV5-1 and TRBJ2-7, with 11 positions matching TRBD2. From germline, CDR1 is SGHRS and CDR2 YFSETQ. The CDR3 runs 15 residues. Trimming removed 4 bases from V and 2 bases from J; junction bases left unmatched: 5. CDR3 residues: CASSPGTSGTYEQYV. The CDR3 DNA reads as TGCGCCAGCAGCCCCGGGACTAGCGGAACCTACGAGCAGTACGTC.

A single count supports this clone. The chain combines TRBV5-1 with TRBJ1-2, with 9 bases identical to TRBD1. CDR1 is SGHRS, CDR2 YFSETQ, per germline. The CDR3 totals 15 residues. V gave up 5 bases and J gave up 2 bases; unmatched junction bases: 7. DNA for the CDR3: TGCGCCAGCAGGACAGGGGGAGGGATAAACTATGGCTACACCTTC. Its protein is CASRTGGGINYGYTF.

The rearrangement uses TRBV12-5 and TRBJ1-2; D uncertain. Germline assignment: CDR1 LGHNT and CDR2 FRNRAP. The CDR3 has 15 residues. V was cut by 7 bases and J by 0 bases, with 15 bases left in between. As DNA, the CDR3 is TGTGCTAGTGCTCCAACTGGCCGGACTAACTATGGCTACACCTTC. This codes for CASAPTGRTNYGYTF. Variable domain in full (rest from reference TRBV12-5 and TRBJ1-2): DARVTQTPRHKVTEMGQEVTMRCQPILGHNTVFWYRQTMMQGLELLAYFRNRAPLDDSGMPKDRFSAEMPDATLATLKIQPSEPRDSAVYFCASAPTGRTNYGYTFGSGTRLTVV.

This chain links TRBV6-1 with TRBJ1-6, with unresolved D. CDR1 MNHNS and CDR2 SASEGT come from the germline V gene. V was clipped by 5 bases and J by 0 bases, with 17 bases between them. CDR3 size: 18 residues. DNA for the CDR3: TGTGCCAGCAGTAAAGACACCTTCTCACTCTCCTATAATTCACCCCTCCACTTT. Residues: CASSKDTFSLSYNSPLHF.

The rearrangement uses TRBV29-1 and TRBJ2-5; 8 bases agree with TRBD1. J gave up 1 base and V 7 bases, and 5 bases lay outside the gene matches. Germline assignment: CDR1 SQVTM and CDR2 ANQGSEA. This CDR3 is 13 amino acids long. CDR3 coding DNA: TGCAGCGGGGGGACAGGCGGCCAAGAGACCCAGTACTTC. Its protein product is CSGGTGGQETQYF.

The chain employs TRBV7-3 and TRBJ1-2; 9 bases agree with TRBD1. With 3 bases clipped from V and 6 bases from J, the junction kept 5 bases outside the gene matches. The CDR3 has 14 amino acids. CDR1 is SGHTA, CDR2 FQGTGA, per germline. CDR3 DNA: TGTGCCAGCAGCTTTGGACAGGGGAGCCATGGCTACACCTTC. Protein: CASSFGQGSHGYTF.

V usage is TRBV11-3 and J usage is TRBJ1-1, with 7 bases that match TRBD1. Germline V gene sequence: CDR1 SGHNT, CDR2 YENEEA. The J segment lost 11 bases and the V segment lost 4 bases, leaving 16 bases of the junction unmatched. The CDR3 has 15 residues. The CDR3 region is CASSSYSGTVFSAFF. The CDR3 coding sequence is TGTGCCAGCAGCTCTTATAGTGGGACAGTTTTTTCGGCTTTCTTT.

The V gene is TRBV7-9, the J gene TRBJ2-2; TRBD1 matches at 9 bases. Trimming at V came to 2 bases and at J to 4 bases, leaving 2 bases not matched to a gene. The CDR3 extends over 15 amino acids. Germline V gives CDR1 SEHNR, CDR2 FQNEAQ (reference sequence). The CDR3 nucleotides read TGTGCCAGCAGCTTAACGGGACAGGGCACCGGGGAGCTGTTTTTT. Its protein product is CASSLTGQGTGELFF.

This clone has only a few counts. Relative to the germline gene, one junction end is altered; a read error may explain this. The V and J genes are TRBV7-7 and TRBJ2-3; no definite D call. This CDR3 spans 14 amino acids. The germline V gene encodes CDR1 SSHAT and CDR2 FNYEAQ (reference sequence). CDR3 sequence: CASSLGLTTDTQYF. The CDR3 DNA reads TGTGCTAGCAGCTTAGGTCTAACGACAGATACGCAGTATTTT. Full variable domain (remainder filled in from reference TRBV7-7 and TRBJ2-3): GAGVSQSPRYKVTKRGQDVTLRCDPISSHATLYWYQQALGQGPEFLTYFNYEAQPDKSGLPSDRFSAERPEGSISTLTIQRTEQRDSAMYRCASSLGLTTDTQYFGPGTRLTVL.

DNA for the CDR3: TGTGCCAGCAGTTCCCCTGGACTAGCGGGAGTACGAGAGCAGTTCTTC. Translating it yields CASSSPGLAGVREQFF. This chain links TRBV28 with TRBJ2-1; 13 bases are a match to TRBD2. With 4 bases clipped from V and 10 bases from J, the junction kept 10 bases outside the gene matches. CDR3 length: 16 amino acids. From germline, CDR1 is MDHEN and CDR2 SYDVKM. Based on the CDR3 plus reference TRBV28 and TRBJ2-1, the full variable domain is DVKVTQSSRYLVKRTGEKVFLECVQDMDHENMFWYRQDPGLGLRLIYFSYDVKMKEKGDIPEGYSVSREKKERFSLILESASTNQTSMYLCASSSPGLAGVREQFFGPGTRLTVL.

V and J are TRBV11-2 and TRBJ1-1, with 7 positions matching TRBD1. Germline CDR1 and CDR2: SGHAT and FQNNGV. The CDR3 is made up of 14 amino acids. Trimming cost V 5 bases and J 4 bases; bases outside gene matches: 7. The CDR3 nucleotides read TGTGCCAGCAGCCAACGGGCAGGGGGCACTGAAGCTTTCTTT. It encodes CASSQRAGGTEAFF. The whole variable domain, filled in from reference TRBV11-2 and TRBJ1-1, reads EAGVAQSPRYKIIEKRQSVAFWCNPISGHATLYWYQQILGQGPKLLIQFQNNGVVDDSQLPKDRFSAERLKGVDSTLKIQPAKLEDSAVYLCASSQRAGGTEAFFGQGTRLTVV.

The genes are TRBV5-4 and TRBJ1-5, with no clear D. CDR1 and CDR2 from the germline V gene are SGHNT and YYREEE (reference sequence). The V end lost 0 bases, the J end lost 4 bases, and 14 bases lay between the germline ends. This CDR3 comprises 16 residues. CDR3 nucleotide sequence: TGTGCCAGCAGCTTGGGGCCACCGACTTCTAATCAGCCCCAGCATTTT. Protein: CASSLGPPTSNQPQHF.

This chain links TRBV10-1 with TRBJ2-2; 13 bases are a match to TRBD2. Germline lookup yields CDR1 WNHNN and CDR2 SYGVQD (reference sequence). The CDR3 is made up of 19 amino acids. Germline trimming cut 6 bases from V and 4 bases from J; bases unmatched to any gene: 14. CDR3 amino acids: CASRDRTSGGRGFTGELFF. DNA of the CDR3: TGCGCCAGCAGAGATAGGACTAGCGGGGGTAGGGGATTCACCGGGGAGCTGTTTTTT.

The rearrangement uses TRBV5-6 and TRBJ1-2; 9 bases map to TRBD1. Trimming cost V 3 bases and J 4 bases; bases outside gene matches: 7. Germline-derived CDR1 and CDR2 are SGHDT and YYEEEE. The CDR3 spans 15 residues. The CDR3 protein is CASSYRDRVSYGYTF. CDR3 in DNA: TGTGCCAGCAGCTACCGGGACAGGGTTTCCTATGGCTACACCTTC.

This clone was seen only once. V is TRBV6-1 and J is TRBJ2-7, with D perhaps TRBD1 (6 bases). The ends were cut back, 3 bases at V and 4 bases at J, with 16 bases in the middle. Germline assignment: CDR1 MNHNS and CDR2 SASEGT. There are 15 residues in the CDR3. The CDR3 protein is CASSDTGTNLYEQYV. In DNA form, the CDR3 reads TGTGCCAGCAGTGATACAGGGACGAATCTTTACGAGCAGTACGTC.

The V gene is TRBV7-8, the J gene TRBJ1-5, with 9 positions matching TRBD1. V shed 1 base, J shed 6 bases, and the junction held 13 bases outside the gene matches. CDR1 is SGHVS, CDR2 FQNEAQ, per germline. The CDR3 has 18 amino acids. The CDR3 loop is CASSLGYLTGGDSQPQHF. The CDR3 DNA reads as TGTGCCAGCAGCTTAGGGTACTTGACAGGGGGGGACTCTCAGCCCCAGCATTTT.

The CDR3 coding sequence is TGTGCCAGAAGCCAGGGGACTAGCGGGGAGAGCTCCTACGAGCAGTACGTC. Its protein is CARSQGTSGESSYEQYV. The V call is TRBV5-3, the J call TRBJ2-7; 13 bases fit TRBD2. TRBV5-3 is annotated as an ORF whose role is uncertain. The CDR3 extends over 17 amino acids. V dropped 4 bases and J dropped 0; count of bases not matched to a gene: 7.

The chain employs TRBV18 and TRBJ1-4, with a weak D call TRBD1 (5 bases). The length of the CDR3 is 14 residues. The V end lost 3 bases, the J end lost 7 bases, and 12 bases lay between the germline ends. CDR1 and CDR2 from the germline V gene are KGHSH and LQKENI. Written as DNA, the CDR3 is TGTGCCAGCTCACCGGCAGGGAGTGTTGAAAAACTGTTTTTT. Its translation is CASSPAGSVEKLFF.

This chain connects TRBV10-2 to TRBJ1-5; 7 bases line up with TRBD1. With V trimmed by 6 bases and J by 0 bases, 5 bases remained unmatched. The CDR3 consists of 15 residues. Germline-derived CDR1 and CDR2 are WSHSY and SAAADI. The CDR3 DNA reads as TGCGCCAGCAGCAGGGGGGGGATTAGCAATCAGCCCCAGCATTTT. Its protein is CASSRGGISNQPQHF.

CDR3 in DNA: TGCGCCAGCAGTTATAAGGGTGAAGCTTTCTTT. Encoded protein: CASSYKGEAFF. V usage is TRBV10-2 and J usage is TRBJ1-1, with D hard to call. CDR3 size: 11 residues. CDR1 and CDR2 (germline): WSHSY, SAAADI. Trimming shortened V by 5 bases and J by 7 bases, and 8 bases separated the two germline ends.

This clone was found once. The V and J genes are TRBV9 and TRBJ1-2; D is perhaps TRBD1 (5 bases). This CDR3 has 14 amino acids. Germline lookup yields CDR1 SGDLS and CDR2 YYNGEE. Trimming took 4 bases from V and 5 from J, leaving 15 bases between them. The DNA of the CDR3 is TGTGCCAGCAGCTCACGATCCGGGACTTATGGCTACACCTTC. This translates into CASSSRSGTYGYTF.